The sequence of this TCR beta chain was determined in a study of cytomegalovirus exposure and HLA in healthy donors (dated by TCRdb to the late 2010s). Regarding the research as a whole: An earlier analysis of a few hundred of the donors reported about 300 Gb of sequence data and 90 million to 120 million unique TCR beta sequences obtained from roughly 170 million T cells. Class I and class II HLA loci were covered by the typing at four-digit resolution. The number of typed donors differed by locus: roughly 629-640 for A, B, C, DRB1 and DQB1; about 520 for DQA1; 606 for DPA1; and roughly 490 for DPB1. Roughly five DR-DQ haplotypes were handled as single units for association and clustering, since linkage in the cohort was strong. Using immunosequencing, the study profiled T cell repertoires from 500 to 800 subjects and related those repertoires to cytomegalovirus serostatus. In a later analysis, previously published TCR beta repertoires from fewer than 750 donors were re-analyzed and high-resolution HLA genotyping was added so that TCR occurrence patterns could be studied. An earlier analysis of about 620 of the donors applied high-throughput TCR beta sequencing to assess whether each TCR beta V gene segment acted as functional or pseudogenic. The study aimed to test whether signatures of past pathogen exposure could be identified by cataloging public T cell receptors. Among 300 to 500 genotyped donors of the cohort, an average of approximately 200,000 unique TCR beta nucleotide sequences was sequenced per donor, of which about 19% were non-productive. The genetic ancestry cluster associated with self-reported Caucasian donors included 81% of the 300 to 400 genotyped donors. A separate validation cohort of over a hundred different subjects was used in addition to the roughly 720-subject first cohort. An early release covering roughly 640 HLA-typed donors comprised about 320 gigabases of sequencing data and tens of millions of unique TCR sequences. Alongside the repertoire data, information on donor age, sex, ethnicity and CMV serostatus was compiled. To predict cytomegalovirus infection status, the study combined high-throughput TCR immunosequencing, statistical association of individual TCRs with disease status, and machine learning. Genome-wide SNP genotypes for about 65% of the roughly 700 donors were used in a later genetic analysis, which treated that subset as a discovery cohort. The later analysis used no new phenotypic data to find candidate immune exposures, relying instead on TCR beta sequences and their occurrence across donors. Every repertoire in the discovery cohort had been generated on one and the same sequencing platform.

The cohort consisted of 670 or so healthy bone marrow donors. All cohort members were sampled while nominally healthy, although unrecorded immune exposures were likely present. The donor tested CMV seronegative, placing the donor among the 350 or so seronegative members of the cohort. A peripheral blood sample was provided by each donor, and peripheral blood mononuclear cells were used for TCR beta sequencing. The Qiagen DNeasy Blood Extraction Kit was used to extract genomic DNA from the blood cell samples. The CDR3 holds 16 amino acids from the cysteine to the phenylalanine. Just CDR3 DNA is preserved here, 48 bases in frame from base 1. The germline V gene (reference sequence) provides CDR1 PRHDT and CDR2 FYEKMQ. V gives up 5 bases and J gives up 8 bases, and the segment between their germline ends measures 21 bases. Library construction relied on the immunoSEQ multiplex PCR assay. A mixture of 60 forward primers for TCR Vbeta segments and 13 reverse primers for TCR Jbeta segments was used in the multiplex PCR. The CDR3 region of rearranged TCR beta genes was amplified from genomic DNA by a multiplex PCR assay. On the Illumina HiSeq System, the amplified TCR beta libraries were sequenced as 87-base-pair reads. The authors' analysis ran thus. A later analysis tallied 75 million to 95 million unique TCR beta chains across the 666 repertoires, and approximately 12 million of those chains were shared by two or more donors. Raw reads were error-corrected and collapsed into unique sequences by a nearest-neighbor algorithm in which closely related sequences were merged to remove PCR and sequencing errors. Alignment of CDR3 sequences to IMGT reference sequences was used to assign V, D and J gene segments. Each retained sequence needed at least a six-nucleotide match to both a V gene segment and a J gene segment. A rearrangement counted as productive if the CDR3 had no stop codons and remained in frame with V and J, and every other rearrangement counted as non-productive. CDR3 was defined according to IMGT convention as the region running from the second conserved V-encoded cysteine to the conserved J-encoded phenylalanine. The earlier analysis of 587 of the donors excluded any sequence lacking an unambiguous match to a single V gene segment. In an earlier analysis of several hundred of the donors, V segments were called functional above 56.7% productive rearrangements and were called segregating when the between-donor standard deviation exceeded 5%. A statistical classification framework was built to diagnose cytomegalovirus status from the catalog of TCR beta chain sequences. V and J gene assignment, in a later analysis, came from comparing TCR nucleotide sequences with IMGT/GENE-DB human TR gene sequences. The TCRdist pipeline was used in a later analysis to assign CDR3 sequences and most-parsimonious VDJ recombination scenarios. In a later analysis, each TCR beta chain was defined by its CDR3 amino acid sequence together with its V-gene family, and reads lacking a unique V-gene family were excluded. To address suspected cross-contamination and a sequencing artifact, a later analysis removed a few hundred highly shared, low-generation-probability nucleotide sequences. In a later analysis, a clonal expansion index for each public chain was calculated from normalized within-repertoire ranks of inferred template counts. A later analysis computed generation probabilities with a VDJ recombination model fitted to out-of-frame rearrangements, and checked the results against IGoR. In a later analysis, hypergeometric tests were used to score TCR-TCR, TCR-HLA and TCR-CMV co-occurrence, with a repertoire-size bias correction applied to TCR pairs. In a later analysis, false discovery rates were estimated by permuting HLA or CMV assignments 20 times. A later analysis grouped co-occurring TCRs with DBSCAN, adding TCRdist sequence similarity when clustering within HLA-allele-positive subsets. Repertoires with fewer than 30,000 or more than 120,000 public chains, plus five repertoires with anomalous nucleotide sharing, were excluded from co-occurrence clustering. TCRdb limited this immuneACCESS table to in-frame rearrangements with V and J called. A share of clones is missing; checked studies link under half to unresolved V genes, and the rest is unexplained. The V and J calls and clone size were taken over from that table, and D and trimming were inferred from the DNA. In this sample the table shows 150,000 to 200,000 clones, 70% to 80% of which occur a single time. The top ten clonotypes cover 1.3% of the sample.

Turning to this clone: Its binding antigen is unknown. The record has no base qualities; no much larger clone is one base away.

Broad study findings and their caveats: In a later analysis, most CMV-associated TCR beta chains were found to appear HLA-restricted, with HLA associations seemingly driven largely by CMV exposure. In vitro tests confirmed that a few of the cytomegalovirus-associated TCR beta chains recognize cytomegalovirus antigens. Sequencing depth was assumed to be roughly uniform across donors in the presence/absence analyses, though that assumption may not hold. Because the 87-base-pair reads could not distinguish some IMGT-functional V segments, including TRBV6-2 and TRBV6-3, those segments were excluded. A later genetic analysis associated a missense DCLRE1C variant with V-gene and J-gene trimming of TCR beta chains, and an independent cohort replicated the association. Because counts were too low, about 15 rarely observed V segments, including chromosome 9 orphons, were left out of the earlier analysis of approximately 500 of the donors. CMV serostatus was the only immune exposure information available for the cohort. Because HLA typing was unavailable for some donors at each locus, only the typed subset was used in association tests. The classifier was reported to diagnose cytomegalovirus status with high specificity and sensitivity in both the original cohort and the validation cohort. Compared with equally common non-associated chains, HLA-associated TCR beta chains in a later analysis were more clonally expanded and had lower generation probabilities. In a later analysis, TCR association rates were found to vary across HLA loci, with the most associated TCRs seen for DRB1 alleles and the fewest for HLA-C alleles. Assigning TCR associations to individual alleles was difficult when HLA alleles, especially DR and DQ, strongly co-occurred. Linkage disequilibrium might explain the correlated functional status among segregating V segments, but an unknown experimental factor could not be excluded. A later analysis reported that several top co-occurrence clusters appeared linked to parvovirus B19, influenza, CMV and Epstein-Barr virus. Compared with the approximately 670-donor mean, donors in an Asian-associated ancestry cluster had fewer N-insertions in productive TCRs, according to a later genetic analysis. Only TCR beta chains were sequenced in this cohort, and the absence of alpha or paired-chain data limited detectable features. Most TCR sequences were observed very rarely across donors, whereas some public TCRs were present in many individuals. A cluster of highly shared sequence variants was judged likely to represent a technical artifact of the sequencing pipeline. In a later analysis, about 16,000 TCR beta sequences were associated with specific HLA alleles at a false discovery rate of 0.05. The authors suggested that the approach could potentially be extended to other disease states and immunological phenotypes. In an earlier analysis of about 540 of the donors, most TCR beta V segments were observed in productive rearrangements about 90% or about 30% of the time, broadly matching IMGT annotations. A further reported finding was that TCR beta sequences accurately predicted the HLA-A and HLA-B alleles for most subjects in the first cohort. The study gave a list of around 170 TCR beta chains associated with cytomegalovirus.

This chain joins TRBV13 to TRBJ1-4; matching of 5 bases hints at TRBD1 as the D gene. The sequencing sample was made of PBMCs. The sequence derives from a man aged 25-45 years in good health and CMV-seronegative. The CDR3: CASSLGQGNRGEKLFF. The nucleotide sequence is TGTGCCAGCAGCCTGGGGCAGGGCAACCGCGGCGAAAAACTGTTTTTT.